This T cell receptor (beta chain) derives from a study of cytomegalovirus exposure and HLA in healthy donors. 60 Vbeta and 13 Jbeta primers were used in PCR. Sequencing was performed with immunoSEQ multiplex PCR; in TCRdb, only in-frame clones are kept and a portion is missing. The sample lists 150,000 to 200,000 clones; more than 80% were seen once. As to this clone: Its antigen is unknown.

The CDR3 is 16 amino acids. V dropped 2 bases and J dropped 0 bases, with 12 bases sitting between them. CDR1 is SGHNT, CDR2 YENEEA, per germline. General study findings and limits: While the bulk of TCR sequences proved rare, some public TCRs turned up in many donors. An observed cluster of highly shared sequence variants was recorded as a likely sequencing artifact.

The TCR sequence derives from a woman aged 18-29 years in good health and CMV-seronegative. Sequenced material: PBMCs. The chain is built from TRBV11-3 and TRBJ2-3; TRBD2 might be the D (7 bases). This CDR3 is CASSLSGDISTDTQYF. The CDR3, as DNA: TGTGCCAGCAGCTTAAGCGGGGACATTAGCACAGATACGCAGTATTTT.